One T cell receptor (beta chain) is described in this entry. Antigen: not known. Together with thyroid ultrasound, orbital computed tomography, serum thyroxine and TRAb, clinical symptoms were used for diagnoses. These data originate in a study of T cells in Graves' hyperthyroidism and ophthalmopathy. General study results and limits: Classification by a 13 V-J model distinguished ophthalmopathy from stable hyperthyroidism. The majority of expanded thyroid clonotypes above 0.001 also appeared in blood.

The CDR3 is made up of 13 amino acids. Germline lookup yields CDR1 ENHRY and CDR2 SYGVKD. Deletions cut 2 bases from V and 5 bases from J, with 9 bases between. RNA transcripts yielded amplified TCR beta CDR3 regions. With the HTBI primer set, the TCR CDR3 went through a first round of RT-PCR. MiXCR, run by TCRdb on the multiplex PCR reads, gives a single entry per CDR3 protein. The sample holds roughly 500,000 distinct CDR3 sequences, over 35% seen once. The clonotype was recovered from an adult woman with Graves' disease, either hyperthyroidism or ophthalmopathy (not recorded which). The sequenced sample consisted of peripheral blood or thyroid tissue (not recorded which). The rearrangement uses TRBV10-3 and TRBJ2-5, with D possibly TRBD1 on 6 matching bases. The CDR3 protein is CAISEGGSETQYF. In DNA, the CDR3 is TGTGCCATCAGTGAGGGGGGCAGTGAGACCCAGTACTTC.